Below, 12 T cell receptor beta chains from the same sample are listed, as sequenced in a study of T-cell reconstitution after alpha-beta-depleted transplantation in children. Using unique molecular identifiers, the investigators prepared the TCRbeta library. Each CDR3 protein is one row after TCRdb ran MiXCR on the PCR reads. This table has more than 85,000 distinct CDR3 sequences, about 5.6% appearing once. This material consisted of PBMCs, mostly from graft donor cells, taken 60 days after TCRalphabeta/CD19-depleted stem cell transplant. The source of these receptors is a female patient aged 2 to 10 who had a stem cell transplant for Fanconi anemia, so the T cells may come from the graft donor.

This clonotype was observed many times. The chain is built from TRBV7-9 and TRBJ2-5; 10 bases match TRBD2. The CDR3 spans 14 residues. V shed 3 bases and J 3 bases; nucleotides not matched to a gene: 1. Per germline, CDR1 SEHNR and CDR2 FQNEAQ (reference sequence). As DNA, the CDR3 is TGTGCCAGCAGCTTTGGACTAGCGGAAGAGACCCAGTACTTC. This sequence encodes CASSFGLAEETQYF.

This clonotype was detected ten times or more. J is TRBJ2-1 and V is TRBV12-3 or TRBV12-4; D remains unclear. The CDR3 is 15 amino acids. Trimming left V 3 bases short and J 3 bases short, with 12 bases between. The CDR3 loop reads CASSLRLLDYNEQFF. For the CDR3, the DNA is TGTGCCAGCAGTTTGCGGCTTCTGGACTACAATGAGCAGTTCTTC.

This clonotype was seen repeatedly, ten times or more. The chain joins TRBV9 to TRBJ2-2; TRBD2 aligns across 7 bases. Germline V lookup: CDR1 SGDLS, CDR2 YYNGEE. J was trimmed by 5 bases and V by 1 base; bases with no gene match: 5. This CDR3 comprises 15 residues. The CDR3 DNA reads as TGTGCCAGCAGCGTATGGGGAGGGGAGACCGGGGAGCTGTTTTTT. Its protein is CASSVWGGETGELFF.

This clonotype has a count of ten or more. The V call is TRBV12-3 or TRBV12-4, the J call TRBJ1-6; D might be TRBD1 (6 bases). V lost 2 bases and J lost 5, with 13 bases in between. CDR3 length: 16 residues. CDR3 bases: TGTGCCAGCAGTTTAACAGGGCGAAACAATAATTCACCCCTCCACTTT. This sequence encodes CASSLTGRNNNSPLHF.

This clonotype was observed at least ten times. The V and J genes are TRBV11-3 and TRBJ2-1, with 8 bases lining up with TRBD2. This CDR3 has 15 amino acids. V trimming: 6 bases; J trimming: 2 bases; junction bases outside the gene matches: 6. CDR1 and CDR2 (germline): SGHNT, YENEEA. The CDR3 is CASSSREGPYNEQFF. In DNA form, the CDR3 reads TGTGCCAGCAGTTCCCGGGAGGGCCCCTACAATGAGCAGTTCTTC.

This clonotype showed up many times. The chain carries TRBV7-9 and TRBJ2-5; TRBD2 aligns across 8 bases. The CDR3 is 13 amino acids. Per germline, CDR1 SEHNR and CDR2 FQNEAQ (reference sequence). V shed 3 bases and J 5 bases; nucleotides not matched to a gene: 2. DNA of the CDR3: TGTGCCAGCAGCTTCTCGGGAGGGGAGACCCAGTACTTC. It is translated as CASSFSGGETQYF.

This clonotype was counted a few times. The chain links TRBV11-2 to TRBJ2-7; D may match TRBD1 or TRBD2 (6 bases each). Germline-derived CDR1 and CDR2 are SGHAT and FQNNGV. The V end was cut by 4 bases, the J end by 2 bases, with 24 bases between. The CDR3 contains 18 residues. The CDR3 region has the DNA TGTGCCAGCAGCTCCGTTTCGTCCGGGGGCGCTACCCCCTACGAGCAGTACTTC. As protein: CASSSVSSGGATPYEQYF.

At least ten counts were recorded for this clonotype. The chain employs TRBV29-1 and TRBJ2-6; D unclear. Germline lookup yields CDR1 SQVTM and CDR2 ANQGSEA. CDR3 length: 14 amino acids. V gave up 3 bases and J gave up 0 bases, with 6 bases separating them. The CDR3 loop is CSVDGGSGANVLTF. The CDR3 coding sequence is TGCAGCGTTGATGGCGGCTCTGGGGCCAACGTCCTGACTTTC.

This clonotype was seen only a few times. The CDR3 sequence: CASSLRRGGNSPLHF. Written as DNA, the CDR3 is TGTGCCAGCAGTTTACGGAGGGGAGGTAATTCACCCCTCCACTTT. The chain joins TRBV12-3 or TRBV12-4 to TRBJ1-6, with D tentatively TRBD1 (5 bases). CDR3 length: 15 amino acids. The germline V and J ends were trimmed by 2 bases and 6 bases, with 11 bases remaining between them.

The chain combines TRBV2 with TRBJ2-7, with D unclear. The germline V and J ends were trimmed by 4 bases and 1 base, with 11 bases remaining between them. CDR1 and CDR2 (germline): SNHLY, FYNNEI. There are 14 residues in the CDR3. CDR3 sequence: CASSAQTGSYEQYF. CDR3 coding DNA: TGTGCCAGCAGTGCTCAAACGGGTTCCTACGAGCAGTACTTC. Complete variable domain (other parts from reference TRBV2 and TRBJ2-7): EPEVTQTPSHQVTQMGQEVILRCVPISNHLYFYWYRQILGQKVEFLVSFYNNEISEKSEIFDDQFSVERPDGSNFTLKIRSTKLEDSAMYFCASSAQTGSYEQYFGPGTRLTVT.

This clonotype was detected ten times or more. V gene TRBV28 combines with J gene TRBJ2-7, with a tentative D call TRBD1 (6 bases). Germline V gives CDR1 MDHEN, CDR2 SYDVKM. The CDR3 spans 15 residues. The V gene lost 3 bases and the J gene lost 0 bases, with 12 bases spanning the gap. In DNA form, the CDR3 reads TGTGCCAGCAGTTTCATCTTGGGGGCCTCCTACGAGCAGTACTTC. Translated, it gives CASSFILGASYEQYF.

This clonotype was detected many times. The rearrangement links TRBV20-1 to TRBJ1-6, with D unclear. Germline CDR1 reads DFQATT; CDR2 reads SNEGSKA (reference sequence). V shed 6 bases and J shed 9 bases, with 9 bases lying between them. The CDR3 is 11 residues long. CDR3 nucleotide sequence: TGCAGTGCCTCGGAGGGTTCACCCCTCCACTTT. It encodes CSASEGSPLHF.